Below, one TCR beta chain is given with its context. Its antigen is currently unknown. The data were obtained in a study of T cell responses to AZD1222 COVID-19 vaccine. As for the study in general: Samples with a second dose at about 4 or about 12 weeks were pooled together.

Germline V lookup: CDR1 LGHNA, CDR2 YNFKEQ. Trimming pared 1 base from V and 4 bases from J, leaving 7 bases between. The CDR3 is made up of 13 amino acids. Repertoires were generated with immunoSEQ multiplex PCR, while TCRdb's copy carries only in-frame clones and drops some. The sample yields roughly 180,000 clones, about 93% seen once. Study-wide findings and caveats: There were mostly white British donors and more females than males, and clonal diversity was possibly underestimated. Spike-specific TCR repertoires showed rising breadth and depth after two AZD1222 doses.

The genes are TRBV4-2 and TRBJ1-1; D remains ambiguous. This sequence originates from an adult in good health. The starting material was peripheral blood, obtained on day 0 of AZD1222 vaccination. CDR3 loop: CASSQGRFTEAFF. The CDR3 DNA follows: TGTGCCAGCAGCCAAGGCAGGTTCACTGAAGCTTTCTTT.